This T cell receptor beta chain derives from a study of blood T cells in healthy people across ages. Using a J-beta primer mix together with a sample-barcoded 5' primer, a second PCR was run for 7 to 11 cycles. TCRdb reanalysed the 5' RACE reads using MiXCR and keeps one entry per CDR3 protein. The sample includes roughly 500,000 distinct CDR3 sequences, approximately 25% of them seen just once. This clonotype was counted a few times. V shed 2 bases and J shed 7 bases, with 9 bases lying between them. The germline V gene has CDR1 SGHRS and CDR2 YFSETQ. The CDR3 contains 12 residues. The same sample was also used in a study of T cells of mothers and their children.

This sequence joins TRBV5-1 and TRBJ2-5, with unresolved D. The sample was blood. The sequence was obtained from a boy aged 10-17 years in good health. The CDR3: CASSFAEGTQYF. The DNA of the CDR3 is TGCGCCAGCAGCTTTGCAGAAGGGACCCAGTACTTC.